In this sample, the clone carrying this T cell receptor beta chain turned up a few times. These data belong to a study of control samples from healthy donors and cancer patients. Germline CDR1 SGHTA, CDR2 FQGNSA. Trimming removed 5 bases from V and 7 bases from J, with 12 bases in between. The CDR3 is 13 residues long. Method: immunoSEQ multiplex PCR; TCRdb's copy keeps in-frame clones and lacks some. The sample consists of around 250,000 clones, more than 65% of them appearing once. This rearrangement joins TRBV7-2 to TRBJ1-5, with D possibly being TRBD1 (5 bases). This clonotype was obtained from a woman between 55 and 75 years old with lung cancer. Sequenced sample: PBMCs. The CDR3: CASSPATGQPQHF. CDR3 DNA: TGTGCCAGCAGCCCGGCAACAGGCCAGCCCCAGCATTTT.